Sequencing of this TCR beta chain was carried out in a study of blood T cell repertoires in COVID-19. Study information: COVID-19 samples collected from the United States, Italy and Spain covered acute and convalescent phases. PBMCs, B-cell-depleted T cells, or T cells provided the cDNA or gDNA that made up the material.

This clone was seen once. Per the authors' pipeline: Nucleated cell counts were estimated from reference gene primer amplification. Using immunoSEQ multiplex PCR, the repertoire was profiled, and TCRdb retains in-frame clones only, with some absent. That table supplies the V and J calls and clone size; D and trimming were determined from the DNA. The sample consists of under 350,000 clones, around four fifths of them appearing once. The CDR3 runs to 17 residues. Trimming removed 1 base from V and 5 bases from J; junction bases left unmatched: 11. Germline V gene sequence: CDR1 LNHNV, CDR2 YYDKDF (reference sequence).

The source of this sequence is a man aged 55 to 70 who had recovered from COVID-19. Sequenced: peripheral blood. V usage is TRBV15 and J usage is TRBJ2-1, with 7 bases identical to TRBD2. The CDR3 sequence is CATSRGVTSALNNEQFF. For the CDR3, the DNA is TGTGCCACCAGCAGAGGCGTAACTAGCGCATTAAACAATGAGCAGTTCTTC.